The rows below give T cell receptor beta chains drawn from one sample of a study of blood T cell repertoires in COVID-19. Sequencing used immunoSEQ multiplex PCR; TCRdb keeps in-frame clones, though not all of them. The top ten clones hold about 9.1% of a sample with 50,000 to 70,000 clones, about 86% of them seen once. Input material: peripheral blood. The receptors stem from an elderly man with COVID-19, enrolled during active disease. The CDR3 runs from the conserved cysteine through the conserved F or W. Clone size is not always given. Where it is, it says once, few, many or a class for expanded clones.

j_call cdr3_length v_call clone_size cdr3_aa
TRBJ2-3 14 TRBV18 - CASSPPTGGDTQYF
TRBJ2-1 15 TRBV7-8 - CASSFRETNYNEQFF
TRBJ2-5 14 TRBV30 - CAWGAKGAAETQYF
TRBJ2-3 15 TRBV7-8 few CASSPSGGVTDTQYF
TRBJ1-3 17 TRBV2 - CASSEGQGISSGNTIYF
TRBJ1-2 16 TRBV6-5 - CASSYSGTGEGYGYTF
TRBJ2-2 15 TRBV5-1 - CASSLEGDGTGELFF
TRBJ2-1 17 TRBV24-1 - CATSDLQGQGAVNEQFF
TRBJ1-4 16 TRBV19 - CASSDRGRSSSEKLFF
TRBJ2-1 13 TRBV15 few CATSSRGGDEQFF
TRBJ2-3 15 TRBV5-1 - CASSLAQREGRKQYF
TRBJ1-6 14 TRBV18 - CASSPPSTRLTLHF
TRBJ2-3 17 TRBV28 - CASSPTSGGPGTDTQYF
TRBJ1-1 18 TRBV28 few CASSSQFNTGFTNTEAFF
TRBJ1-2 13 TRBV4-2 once CASSPPGDYGYTF
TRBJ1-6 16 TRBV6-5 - CASSYSIGVGNSPLHF
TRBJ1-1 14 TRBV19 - CASSQTTGNTEAFF
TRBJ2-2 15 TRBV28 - CASRGARGDTGELFF
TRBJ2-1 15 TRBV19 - CASSPTSSSYNEQFF
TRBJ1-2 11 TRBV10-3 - CAISESMGVTF
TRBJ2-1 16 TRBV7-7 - CASSLTNSRLYNEQFF
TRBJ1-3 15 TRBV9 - CASSPTTGSGNTIYF
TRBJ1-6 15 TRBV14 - CASSSSSGEYSPLHF
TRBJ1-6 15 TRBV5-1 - CASSLDRGGNSPLHF
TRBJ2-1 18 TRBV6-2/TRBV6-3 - CASSKLPLLAGENNEQFF
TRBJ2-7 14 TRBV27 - CASSLFRGPYEQYF
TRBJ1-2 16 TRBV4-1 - CASSQDPGWKSGGYTF